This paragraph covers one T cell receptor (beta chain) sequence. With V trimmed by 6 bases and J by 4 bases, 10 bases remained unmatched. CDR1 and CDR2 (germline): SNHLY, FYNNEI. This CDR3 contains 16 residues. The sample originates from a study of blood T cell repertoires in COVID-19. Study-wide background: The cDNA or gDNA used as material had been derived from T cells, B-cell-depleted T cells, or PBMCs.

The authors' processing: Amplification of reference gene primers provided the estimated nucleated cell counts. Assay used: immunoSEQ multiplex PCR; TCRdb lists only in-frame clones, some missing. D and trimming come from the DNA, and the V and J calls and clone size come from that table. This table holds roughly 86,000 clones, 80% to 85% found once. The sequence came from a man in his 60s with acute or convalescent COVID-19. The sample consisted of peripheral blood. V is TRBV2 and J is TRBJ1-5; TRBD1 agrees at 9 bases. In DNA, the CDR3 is TGTGCCAGCAGATTAACTCCGGGACAGGGAAATCAGCCCCAGCATTTT. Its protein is CASRLTPGQGNQPQHF.